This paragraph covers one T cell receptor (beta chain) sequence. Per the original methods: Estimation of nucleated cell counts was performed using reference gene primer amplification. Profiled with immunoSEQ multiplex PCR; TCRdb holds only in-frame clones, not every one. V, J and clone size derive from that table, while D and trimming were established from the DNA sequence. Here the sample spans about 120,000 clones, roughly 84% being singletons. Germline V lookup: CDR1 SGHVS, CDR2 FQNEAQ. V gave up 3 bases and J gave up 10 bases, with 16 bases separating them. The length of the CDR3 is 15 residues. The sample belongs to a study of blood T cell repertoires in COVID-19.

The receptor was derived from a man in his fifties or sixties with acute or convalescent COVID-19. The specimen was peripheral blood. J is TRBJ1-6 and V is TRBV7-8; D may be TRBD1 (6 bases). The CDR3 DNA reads TGTGCCAGCAGCTTCCTCAGGGGAGTAGAATCACCCCTCCACTTT. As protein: CASSFLRGVESPLHF.